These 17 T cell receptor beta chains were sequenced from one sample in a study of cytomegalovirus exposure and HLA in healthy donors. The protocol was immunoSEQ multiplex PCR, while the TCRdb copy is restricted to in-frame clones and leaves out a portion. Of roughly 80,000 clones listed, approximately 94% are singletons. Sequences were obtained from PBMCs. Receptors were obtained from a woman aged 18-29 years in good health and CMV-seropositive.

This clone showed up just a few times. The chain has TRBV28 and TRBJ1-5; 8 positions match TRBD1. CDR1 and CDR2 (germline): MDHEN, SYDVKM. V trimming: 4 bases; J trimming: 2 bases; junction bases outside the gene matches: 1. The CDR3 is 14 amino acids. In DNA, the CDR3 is TGTGCCAGCAGTTCGGGACAGGGCAATCAGCCCCAGCATTTT. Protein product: CASSSGQGNQPQHF.

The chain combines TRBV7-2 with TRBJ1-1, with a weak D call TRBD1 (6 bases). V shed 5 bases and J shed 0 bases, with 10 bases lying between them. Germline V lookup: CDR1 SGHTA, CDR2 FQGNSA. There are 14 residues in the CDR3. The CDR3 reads CASSPGTLNTEAFF. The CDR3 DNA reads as TGTGCCAGCAGCCCCGGGACATTGAACACTGAAGCTTTCTTT.

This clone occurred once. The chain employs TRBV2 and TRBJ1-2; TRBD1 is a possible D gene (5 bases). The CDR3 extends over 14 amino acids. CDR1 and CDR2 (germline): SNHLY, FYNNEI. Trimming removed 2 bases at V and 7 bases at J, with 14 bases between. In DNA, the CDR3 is TGTGCCAGCAGTGAACGGGGCAGGGAGGTTGGCTACACCTTC. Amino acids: CASSERGREVGYTF.

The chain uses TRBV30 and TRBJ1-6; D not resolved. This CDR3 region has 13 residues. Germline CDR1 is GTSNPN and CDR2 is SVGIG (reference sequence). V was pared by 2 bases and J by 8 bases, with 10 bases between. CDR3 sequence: CAWSLPRDSPLHF. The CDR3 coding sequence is TGTGCCTGGAGTCTCCCCCGCGATTCACCCCTCCACTTT.

CDR3 sequence reads: CASSFRALQNRSGNTIYF. Here the CDR3 DNA reads TGTGCCAGCAGTTTTAGGGCCCTCCAAAACAGGTCGGGAAACACCATATATTTT. The chain couples TRBV28 to TRBJ1-3; tentative D call: TRBD1 (5 bases). The V and J ends lost 3 bases and 4 bases respectively, with 22 bases between them. Germline V gives CDR1 MDHEN, CDR2 SYDVKM. The CDR3 length is 18 residues.

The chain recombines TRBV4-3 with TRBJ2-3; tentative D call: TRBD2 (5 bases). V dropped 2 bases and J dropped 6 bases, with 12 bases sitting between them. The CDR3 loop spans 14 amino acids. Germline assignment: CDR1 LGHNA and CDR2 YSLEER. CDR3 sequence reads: CASSQQTPGDTQYF. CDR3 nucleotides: TGCGCCAGCAGCCAACAGACCCCGGGGGATACGCAGTATTTT.

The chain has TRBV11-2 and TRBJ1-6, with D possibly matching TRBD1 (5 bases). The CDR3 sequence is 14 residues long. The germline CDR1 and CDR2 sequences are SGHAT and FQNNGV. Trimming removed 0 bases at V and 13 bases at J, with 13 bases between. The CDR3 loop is CASSLDGGRSPLHF. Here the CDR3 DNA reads TGTGCCAGCAGCTTAGACGGGGGTAGGAGTCCCCTCCACTTT.

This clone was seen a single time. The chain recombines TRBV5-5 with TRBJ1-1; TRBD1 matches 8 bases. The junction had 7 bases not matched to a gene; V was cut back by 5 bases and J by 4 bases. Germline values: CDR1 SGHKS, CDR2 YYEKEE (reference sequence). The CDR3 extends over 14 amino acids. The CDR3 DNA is TGTGCCAGCAGTGGACAGGGTGGTTCCACTGAAGCTTTCTTT. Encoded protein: CASSGQGGSTEAFF. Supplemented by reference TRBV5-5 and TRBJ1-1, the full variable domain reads DAGVTQSPTHLIKTRGQQVTLRCSPISGHKSVSWYQQVLGQGPQFIFQYYEKEERGRGNFPDRFSARQFPNYSSELNVNALLLGDSALYLCASSGQGGSTEAFFGQGTRLTVV.

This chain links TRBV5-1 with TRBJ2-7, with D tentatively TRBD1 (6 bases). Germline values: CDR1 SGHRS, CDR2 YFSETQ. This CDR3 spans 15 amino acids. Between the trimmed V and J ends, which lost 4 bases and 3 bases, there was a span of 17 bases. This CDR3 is CASSVDRPNYYEQYF. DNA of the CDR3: TGCGCCAGCAGCGTCGACAGGCCCAACTACTACGAGCAGTACTTC.

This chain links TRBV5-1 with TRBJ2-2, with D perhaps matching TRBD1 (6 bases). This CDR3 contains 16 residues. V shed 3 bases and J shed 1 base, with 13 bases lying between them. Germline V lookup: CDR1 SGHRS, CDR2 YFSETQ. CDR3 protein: CASSSAETGNTGELFF. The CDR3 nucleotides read TGCGCCAGCAGCTCAGCAGAGACAGGGAACACCGGGGAGCTGTTTTTT.

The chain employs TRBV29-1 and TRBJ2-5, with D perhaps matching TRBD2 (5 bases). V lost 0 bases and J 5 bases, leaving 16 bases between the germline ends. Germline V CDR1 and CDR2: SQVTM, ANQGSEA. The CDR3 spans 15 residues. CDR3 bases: TGCAGCGTTGAAGATCGGGGAGAAGGTTCGGAGACCCAGTACTTC. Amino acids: CSVEDRGEGSETQYF.

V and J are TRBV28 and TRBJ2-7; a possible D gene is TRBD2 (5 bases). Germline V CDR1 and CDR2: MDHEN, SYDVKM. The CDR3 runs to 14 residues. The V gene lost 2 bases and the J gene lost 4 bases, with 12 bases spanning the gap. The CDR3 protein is CASSLRRPGYEQYF. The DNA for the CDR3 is TGTGCCAGCAGTTTACGCAGGCCGGGATACGAGCAGTACTTC.

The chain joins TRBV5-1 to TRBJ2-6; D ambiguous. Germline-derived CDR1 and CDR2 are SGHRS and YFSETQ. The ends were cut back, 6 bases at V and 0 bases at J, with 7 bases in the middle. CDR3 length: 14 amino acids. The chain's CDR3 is CASTQDSGANVLTF. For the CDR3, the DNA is TGCGCCAGCACCCAGGACTCTGGGGCCAACGTCCTGACTTTC.

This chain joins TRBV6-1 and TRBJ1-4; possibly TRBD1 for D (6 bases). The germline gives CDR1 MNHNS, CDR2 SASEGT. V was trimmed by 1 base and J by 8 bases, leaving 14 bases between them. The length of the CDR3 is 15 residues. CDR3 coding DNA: TGTGCCAGCAGTGAAGGGGGGGGGCTGTACGAAAAACTGTTTTTT. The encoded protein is CASSEGGGLYEKLFF.

The chain's CDR3 is CASSVGGLNTGELFF. CDR3 coding DNA: TGTGCCAGCAGCGTAGGGGGGCTAAATACCGGGGAGCTGTTTTTT. The rearrangement uses TRBV9 and TRBJ2-2; D is perhaps TRBD1 (6 bases). The germline gives CDR1 SGDLS, CDR2 YYNGEE. CDR3 length: 15 residues. Trimming stripped 0 bases from V and 5 bases from J, with 11 bases between.

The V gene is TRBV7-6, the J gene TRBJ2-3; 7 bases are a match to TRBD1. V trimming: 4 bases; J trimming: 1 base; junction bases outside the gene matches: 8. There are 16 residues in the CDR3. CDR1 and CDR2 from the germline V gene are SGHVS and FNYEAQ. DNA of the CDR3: TGTGCCAGCAGCTCCCCCCCGGGACAGCGCACAGATACGCAGTATTTT. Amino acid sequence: CASSSPPGQRTDTQYF.

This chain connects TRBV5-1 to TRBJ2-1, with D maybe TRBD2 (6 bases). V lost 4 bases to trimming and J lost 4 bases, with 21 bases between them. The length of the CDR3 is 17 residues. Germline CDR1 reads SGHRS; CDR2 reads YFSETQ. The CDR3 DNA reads TGCGCCAGCAGCGGGGGGAAAGCGGAGGATACTTACAATGAGCAGTTCTTC. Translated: CASSGGKAEDTYNEQFF.